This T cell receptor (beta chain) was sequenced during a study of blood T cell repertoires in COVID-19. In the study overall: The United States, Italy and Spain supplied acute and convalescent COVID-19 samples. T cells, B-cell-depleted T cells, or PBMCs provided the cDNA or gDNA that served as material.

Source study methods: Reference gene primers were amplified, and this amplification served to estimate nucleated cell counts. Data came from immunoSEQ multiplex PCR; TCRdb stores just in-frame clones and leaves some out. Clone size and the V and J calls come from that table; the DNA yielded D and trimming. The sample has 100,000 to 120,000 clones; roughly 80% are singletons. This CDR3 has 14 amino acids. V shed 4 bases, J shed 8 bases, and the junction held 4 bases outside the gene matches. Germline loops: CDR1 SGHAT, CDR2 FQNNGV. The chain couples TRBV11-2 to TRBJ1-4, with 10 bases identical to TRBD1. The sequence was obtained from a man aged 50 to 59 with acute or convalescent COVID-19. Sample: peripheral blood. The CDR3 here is CASSSGTGVEKLFF. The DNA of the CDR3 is TGTGCCAGCAGCTCCGGGACAGGGGTCGAAAAACTGTTTTTT.